Detailed here is one TCR beta chain. These data come from a study of blood T cell repertoires in COVID-19. Study overall: Acute-phase and convalescent COVID-19 samples originated in the United States, Italy and Spain.

Original analysis: Reference gene primer amplification gave estimated nucleated cell counts. Measured with immunoSEQ multiplex PCR; TCRdb has only the in-frame clones, and not every one. The V and J calls and clone size were taken over from that table, and D and trimming were inferred from the DNA. The data hold 200,000 to 250,000 clones, with about 88% observed a single time. V was pared by 3 bases and J by 4 bases, with 18 bases of the junction left unmatched. This CDR3 is built from 19 residues. Germline V lookup: CDR1 KGHSH, CDR2 LQKENI. Sequenced material: peripheral blood. The rearrangement uses TRBV18 and TRBJ1-3, with TRBD1 matching over 7 bases. This clonotype originated in a woman aged 55-75 years with acute or convalescent COVID-19. The CDR3 region is CASSPITTSGGSGGNTIYF. CDR3 bases: TGTGCCAGCTCACCGATAACTACTTCAGGGGGATCCGGGGGAAACACCATATATTTT.